What follows are 15 T cell receptor beta chains derived from one specimen sequenced in a study of blood T cells in healthy people across ages. A second roughly 7 to 12 cycle PCR used barcoded and J-beta primers. TCRdb ran MiXCR on the 5' RACE reads and lists one entry per CDR3 protein. The sample consists of over 550,000 distinct CDR3 sequences, about 30% of them appearing once. The sample consisted of blood. Every receptor here comes from a woman older than 75 in good health.

This chain joins TRBV29-1 and TRBJ2-3; 8 nucleotides match TRBD1. V lost 7 bases and J lost 4; bases outside the gene matches: 13. The CDR3 sequence is 15 residues long. Germline values: CDR1 SQVTM, CDR2 ANQGSEA. CDR3 bases: TGCAGCGCCGTCCCCCCAGGGGGCGCGGCAGATACGCAGTATTTT. This translates into CSAVPPGGAADTQYF.

CDR3 residues: CSAYKLRGAQNEQFF. The CDR3, as DNA: TGCAGTGCTTACAAGCTTAGAGGGGCGCAGAATGAGCAGTTCTTC. V is TRBV20-1 and J is TRBJ2-1; D may correspond to TRBD1 or TRBD2 (5 bases each). This CDR3 is 15 amino acids long. V lost 5 bases and J lost 7, with 21 bases in between. CDR1 is DFQATT and CDR2 is SNEGSKA in the germline V gene (reference sequence).

This chain connects TRBV5-5 to TRBJ2-3; 11 positions agree with TRBD2. V lost 4 bases, J lost 2 bases, and 6 bases stayed unmatched. Per germline, CDR1 SGHKS and CDR2 YYEKEE (reference sequence). The CDR3 consists of 16 residues. The CDR3 sequence is CASSRLLAGDTDTQYF. As DNA, the CDR3 is TGTGCCAGCAGCCGGTTACTAGCGGGAGACACAGATACGCAGTATTTT.

V and J are TRBV12-3 or TRBV12-4 and TRBJ2-1, with 7 bases that match TRBD2. The CDR3 length is 13 residues. V trimming: 0 bases; J trimming: 15 bases; junction bases outside the gene matches: 8. Here the CDR3 DNA reads TGTGCCAGCAGTTTAGCGCGCTCGGGAGGTCGGTTCTTC. It is translated as CASSLARSGGRFF.

This clonotype was picked up a small number of times. The rearrangement uses TRBV20-1 and TRBJ2-2; 7 nucleotides line up with TRBD1. Germline V gene lookup returns CDR1 DFQATT and CDR2 SNEGSKA (reference sequence). The J segment lost 2 bases and the V segment lost 0 bases, leaving 12 bases of the junction unmatched. There are 18 residues in the CDR3. The CDR3 here is CSARDTDRAITNTGELFF. The CDR3, as DNA: TGCAGTGCTAGAGATACCGACAGGGCGATCACCAACACCGGGGAGCTGTTTTTT.

This CDR3 is CASSFAGGTGELFF. The CDR3 DNA sequence: TGTGCCAGCAGCTTCGCCGGGGGCACCGGGGAGCTGTTTTTT. The chain is built from TRBV5-6 and TRBJ2-2, with a tentative D call TRBD2 (6 bases). Germline CDR1 SGHDT, CDR2 YYEEEE. The CDR3 runs to 14 residues. Trimming shortened V by 2 bases and J by 4 bases, and 9 bases separated the two germline ends.

This clonotype was picked up many times. V usage is TRBV20-1 and J usage is TRBJ2-7; D not certain. CDR1 is DFQATT, CDR2 SNEGSKA, per germline (reference sequence). The CDR3 is 19 amino acids. Trimming took 2 bases from V and 0 from J, leaving 26 bases between them. The CDR3 sequence is CSARPYRIIQDDGSYEQYF. CDR3 DNA sequence: TGCAGTGCTAGACCTTATCGTATCATTCAGGACGATGGCTCCTACGAGCAGTACTTC.

V gene TRBV7-2 combines with J gene TRBJ1-5; D uncertain. Germline lookup yields CDR1 SGHTA and CDR2 FQGNSA. V lost 6 bases and J 6 bases, leaving 18 bases between the germline ends. The CDR3 is 15 residues long. As DNA, the CDR3 is TGTGCCAGCAGTTTATCTAGTGGGCCCGGTCAGCCCCAGCATTTT. This translates into CASSLSSGPGQPQHF.

This clonotype came up many times. This sequence joins TRBV18 and TRBJ2-1; TRBD1 agrees at 8 bases. The CDR3 contains 14 residues. Per germline, CDR1 KGHSH and CDR2 LQKENI. V was pared by 3 bases and J by 3 bases, with 1 base of the junction left unmatched. The CDR3 DNA reads TGTGCCAGCTCACCGGGACAGGACTACAATGAGCAGTTCTTC. Translation: CASSPGQDYNEQFF.

This chain connects TRBV20-1 to TRBJ1-6; 8 positions agree with TRBD1. After removal of 3 bases from V and 10 bases from J, the junction contained 2 bases not matched to a gene. The germline CDR1 and CDR2 sequences are DFQATT and SNEGSKA (reference sequence). This CDR3 comprises 12 residues. CDR3 sequence reads: CSARDRVSPLHF. CDR3 nucleotides: TGCAGTGCTAGGGACAGGGTGTCACCCCTCCACTTT.

The V and J genes are TRBV11-3 and TRBJ1-1; maybe TRBD1 (5 bases). The CDR3 spans 15 residues. The germline CDR1 and CDR2 sequences are SGHNT and YENEEA. V lost 1 base and J 1 base, leaving 10 bases between the germline ends. This CDR3 is CASSLGGLTNTEAFF. CDR3 coding DNA: TGTGCCAGCAGCTTAGGGGGGTTGACGAACACTGAAGCTTTCTTT.

This clonotype was counted ten times or more. CDR3 residues: CSARDFKNIQYF. The DNA of the CDR3 is TGCAGTGCTAGAGACTTCAAAAACATTCAGTACTTC. This rearrangement joins TRBV20-1 to TRBJ2-4; no clear D. The V end was cut by 0 bases, the J end by 3 bases, with 3 bases between. CDR3 length: 12 amino acids. Germline CDR1 and CDR2: DFQATT and SNEGSKA (reference sequence).

The rearrangement joins TRBV7-8 to TRBJ2-1; 11 nucleotides agree with TRBD2. This CDR3 has 15 amino acids. The junction had 7 bases not matched to a gene; V was cut back by 6 bases and J by 6 bases. The germline CDR1 and CDR2 sequences are SGHVS and FQNEAQ. This CDR3 reads CASSTNSGGANEQFF. The CDR3 DNA reads as TGTGCCAGCAGTACTAATAGCGGGGGGGCCAATGAGCAGTTCTTC.

This clonotype was found a few times. This chain links TRBV5-6 with TRBJ1-1; D unresolved. This CDR3 has 12 amino acids. Germline CDR1 is SGHDT and CDR2 is YYEEEE. V gave up 6 bases and J gave up 7 bases, with 13 bases separating them. The CDR3 spells CASTERGSEAFF. CDR3 DNA sequence: TGTGCCAGCACCGAGCGTGGGAGTGAAGCTTTCTTT. Full variable domain (rest looked up from reference TRBV5-6 and TRBJ1-1): DAGVTQSPTHLIKTRGQQVTLRCSPKSGHDTVSWYQQALGQGPQFIFQYYEEEERQRGNFPDRFSGHQFPNYSSELNVNALLLGDSALYLCASTERGSEAFFGQGTRLTVV.

This clonotype was seen just once. A read error may be the cause here, since a much bigger clone is one base away. The chain recombines TRBV12-3 or TRBV12-4 with TRBJ2-3; a possible D gene is TRBD2 (5 bases). The CDR3 runs to 16 residues. CDR3 amino acids: CASSFIASEGTDTEYF. CDR3 DNA sequence: TGTGCCAGCAGTTTCATCGCAAGTGAGGGCACAGATACGGAGTATTTT.